Presented here are 30 T cell receptor beta chains from one specimen sequenced in a study of blood T cell repertoires in COVID-19. Sequencing was performed with immunoSEQ multiplex PCR; in TCRdb, only in-frame clones are kept and a portion is missing. This table holds about 150,000 clones, 75% to 90% found once. Material: peripheral blood. The receptors were gathered from a man aged 18-30 years with COVID-19, enrolled during active disease.

The V and J genes are TRBV4-3 and TRBJ1-5; weak D call: TRBD1 (5 bases). The CDR3 contains 15 residues. The V end lost 1 base, the J end lost 0 bases, and 7 bases lay between the germline ends. In germline, CDR1 is LGHNA, CDR2 YSLEER. This CDR3 is CASSQVRDSNQPQHF. The CDR3 nucleotides are TGCGCCAGCAGCCAAGTCAGGGATAGCAATCAGCCCCAGCATTTT.

V is TRBV6-6 and J is TRBJ2-5; tentatively, D is TRBD1 (6 bases). The ends were cut back, 2 bases at V and 5 bases at J, with 12 bases in the middle. Germline values: CDR1 MNHNY, CDR2 SVGAGI (reference sequence). The CDR3 totals 14 residues. CDR3 loop: CASSYEGVGETQYF. In DNA, the CDR3 is TGTGCCAGCAGTTACGAGGGGGTAGGGGAGACCCAGTACTTC.

This clone appeared a few times. This rearrangement joins TRBV7-9 to TRBJ2-3; no firm D call. V gave up 1 base and J gave up 2 bases, with 7 bases separating them. CDR3 length equals 14 residues. Germline V gene lookup returns CDR1 SEHNR and CDR2 FQNEAQ (reference sequence). CDR3 residues: CASSLGGFTDTQYF. CDR3 bases: TGTGCCAGCAGCTTAGGTGGCTTCACAGATACGCAGTATTTT.

The chain has TRBV12-3 or TRBV12-4 and TRBJ2-1, with D possibly TRBD2 on 6 matching bases. V was pared by 5 bases and J by 9 bases, with 8 bases between. The CDR3 is 11 residues long. The CDR3 protein is CASSLGGEQFF. In DNA, the CDR3 is TGTGCCAGCAGTCTGGGGGGTGAGCAGTTCTTC.

CDR3 amino acids: CASSLDGVGNEQFF. The CDR3 DNA sequence: TGTGCCAGCAGTTTAGACGGGGTAGGAAATGAGCAGTTCTTC. J is TRBJ2-1 and V is TRBV28, with D perhaps matching TRBD2 (5 bases). Trimming left V 2 bases short and J 7 bases short, with 12 bases between. The CDR3 covers 14 residues. Germline V lookup: CDR1 MDHEN, CDR2 SYDVKM.

The gene calls are TRBV11-2 and TRBJ2-7, with 7 bases matching TRBD1. CDR1 SGHAT and CDR2 FQNNGV come from the germline V gene. The CDR3 covers 15 residues. Losses at the gene ends were 3 bases for V and 5 bases for J; bases not matched to a gene: 10. DNA of the CDR3: TGTGCCAGCAGCTTGAGACAGGGAACTTTCCACGAGCAGTACTTC. It specifies CASSLRQGTFHEQYF. Based on the CDR3 plus reference TRBV11-2 and TRBJ2-7, the full variable domain is EAGVAQSPRYKIIEKRQSVAFWCNPISGHATLYWYQQILGQGPKLLIQFQNNGVVDDSQLPKDRFSAERLKGVDSTLKIQPAKLEDSAVYLCASSLRQGTFHEQYFGPGTRLTVT.

V gene TRBV18 combines with J gene TRBJ2-5, with 11 bases aligning to TRBD1. The CDR3 is 13 residues long. V dropped 0 bases and J dropped 9; count of bases not matched to a gene: 0. From germline, CDR1 is KGHSH and CDR2 LQKENI. The CDR3: CASSPPGQGAQYF. The CDR3 region has the DNA TGTGCCAGCTCACCACCGGGACAGGGGGCCCAGTACTTC.

The chain uses TRBV12-3 or TRBV12-4 and TRBJ1-5; no reliable D call. V was pared by 3 bases and J by 0 bases, with 3 bases between. The CDR3 length is 13 residues. The CDR3 region has the DNA TGTGCCAGCAGTTTTAATAGCAATCAGCCCCAGCATTTT. Translating gives CASSFNSNQPQHF.

The chain combines TRBV19 with TRBJ2-7; the D gene is possibly TRBD2 (6 bases). V was clipped by 5 bases and J by 2 bases, with 13 bases between them. The CDR3 contains 14 residues. Germline CDR1 is LNHDA and CDR2 is SQIVND (reference sequence). The CDR3 here is CASSHARGTYEQYF. The CDR3 DNA reads TGTGCCAGTAGTCATGCCCGGGGGACCTACGAGCAGTACTTC. Using reference TRBV19 and TRBJ2-7 for the parts outside the CDR3, the full variable domain is DGGITQSPKYLFRKEGQNVTLSCEQNLNHDAMYWYRQDPGQGLRLIYYSQIVNDFQKGDIAEGYSVSREKKESFPLTVTSAQKNPTAFYLCASSHARGTYEQYFGPGTRLTVT.

The chain employs TRBV7-9 and TRBJ2-7, with D perhaps matching TRBD1 (5 bases). Between the trimmed V and J ends, which lost 5 bases and 0 bases, there was a span of 20 bases. From germline, CDR1 is SEHNR and CDR2 FQNEAQ (reference sequence). This CDR3 has 17 amino acids. The CDR3 protein is CASSASGQGSSSYEQYF. Written as DNA, the CDR3 is TGTGCCAGCAGCGCCTCAGGGCAAGGGTCCAGCTCCTACGAGCAGTACTTC.

The chain employs TRBV7-2 and TRBJ2-2; D perhaps matches TRBD2 (6 bases). This CDR3 is 14 amino acids long. V shed 5 bases and J shed 4 bases, with 11 bases lying between them. Germline V gene lookup returns CDR1 SGHTA and CDR2 FQGNSA. The CDR3 protein is CASSLGLLTGELFF. The CDR3 bases are TGTGCCAGCAGCCTGGGACTCCTCACCGGGGAGCTGTTTTTT.

The chain is built from TRBV2 and TRBJ2-6; tentatively, D is TRBD1 (6 bases). CDR1 and CDR2 (germline): SNHLY, FYNNEI. V was clipped by 5 bases and J by 4 bases, with 12 bases between them. The CDR3 covers 15 residues. CDR3 loop: CASSSQGTGANVLTF. The CDR3 coding sequence is TGTGCCAGCAGTTCACAGGGTACCGGGGCCAACGTCCTGACTTTC.

The chain combines TRBV25-1 with TRBJ2-2; D uncertain. V was trimmed by 4 bases and J by 0 bases, leaving 6 bases between them. This CDR3 is 14 amino acids long. Germline V gene data show CDR1 as MGHDK and CDR2 as SYGVNS. CDR3 sequence (DNA): TGTGCCAGCAGTGCACAGACGAACACCGGGGAGCTGTTTTTT. Translation: CASSAQTNTGELFF.

V usage is TRBV11-2 and J usage is TRBJ2-1; TRBD2 aligns across 14 bases. Germline loops: CDR1 SGHAT, CDR2 FQNNGV. V was pared by 4 bases and J by 8 bases, with 4 bases of the junction left unmatched. CDR3 size: 15 residues. The CDR3 DNA reads TGTGCCAGCAGCTCCGGGACTAGCGGGAGATATGAGCAGTTCTTC. Translating it yields CASSSGTSGRYEQFF.

The V and J genes are TRBV28 and TRBJ1-2; D is unclear. Germline-derived CDR1 and CDR2 are MDHEN and SYDVKM. CDR3 length: 14 amino acids. V was shortened by 7 bases and J by 2 bases, with 14 bases between the two germline ends. CDR3 protein: CASTRRGANYGYTF. The CDR3 DNA reads as TGTGCCAGCACCCGCCGCGGAGCAAACTATGGCTACACCTTC.

This clone is a singleton in its sample. The chain uses TRBV13 and TRBJ2-7, with a tentative D call TRBD1 (6 bases). The germline V gene encodes CDR1 PRHDT and CDR2 FYEKMQ (reference sequence). The CDR3 is made up of 13 amino acids. Between the trimmed V and J ends, which lost 5 bases and 3 bases, there was a span of 11 bases. The CDR3 nucleotides read TGTGCCAGCAGCACCGGACAGCTCTACGAGCAGTACTTC. It encodes CASSTGQLYEQYF.

This clone turned up a few times. CDR3 sequence: CASSYEQGATGANVLTF. CDR3 bases: TGTGCCAGCAGTTACGAACAGGGGGCGACCGGGGCCAACGTCCTGACTTTC. The V call is TRBV6-2 or TRBV6-3, the J call TRBJ2-6; 9 positions match TRBD1. The CDR3 is 17 residues long. Germline V CDR1 and CDR2: MNHEY, SVGEGT. Trimming took 2 bases from V and 4 from J; bases not matched to a gene: 6.

The chain uses TRBV4-2 and TRBJ2-6, with a possible D match to TRBD2 (6 bases). V was trimmed by 4 bases and J by 0 bases, leaving 16 bases between them. CDR3 length equals 18 residues. In germline, CDR1 is LGHNA, CDR2 YNFKEQ. The CDR3 spells CASSRLGTPSSGANVLTF. The CDR3 DNA reads as TGTGCCAGCAGCCGCCTCGGGACTCCGAGCTCTGGGGCCAACGTCCTGACTTTC.

The rearrangement links TRBV27 to TRBJ2-1; 7 bases map to TRBD2. Losses at the gene ends were 4 bases for V and 4 bases for J; bases not matched to a gene: 13. The CDR3 covers 17 residues. CDR1 and CDR2 (germline): MNHEY, SMNVEV (reference sequence). This chain's CDR3 is CASSSHQTSIPYNEQFF. CDR3 DNA sequence: TGTGCCAGCAGTTCCCATCAGACTAGCATACCTTACAATGAGCAGTTCTTC.

This chain uses TRBV19 with TRBJ1-2, with 7 bases aligning to TRBD1. Germline CDR1 is LNHDA and CDR2 is SQIVND (reference sequence). V was pared by 4 bases and J by 3 bases, with 14 bases of the junction left unmatched. The CDR3 sequence is 17 residues long. CDR3 coding DNA: TGTGCCAGTAGTACTAACAAGGGACAGCCCGTCGACTATGGCTACACCTTC. It codes for CASSTNKGQPVDYGYTF.

The rearrangement joins TRBV28 to TRBJ1-6; a possible D gene is TRBD1 (5 bases). Germline CDR1 reads MDHEN; CDR2 reads SYDVKM. This CDR3 spans 17 amino acids. Between the trimmed V and J ends, which lost 2 bases and 6 bases, there was a span of 17 bases. For the CDR3, the DNA is TGTGCCAGCAGTTTAAGGGGAACGGGACTGACTAATTCACCCCTCCACTTT. This encodes CASSLRGTGLTNSPLHF. Full variable domain (missing parts from reference TRBV28 and TRBJ1-6): DVKVTQSSRYLVKRTGEKVFLECVQDMDHENMFWYRQDPGLGLRLIYFSYDVKMKEKGDIPEGYSVSREKKERFSLILESASTNQTSMYLCASSLRGTGLTNSPLHFGNGTRLTVT.

About this clone itself: Relative to the germline gene, one junction end is altered; a read error may explain this. V gene TRBV4-1 combines with J gene TRBJ1-4; 9 bases agree with TRBD1. Germline loops: CDR1 MGHRA, CDR2 YSYEKL. The CDR3 is made up of 17 amino acids. CDR3 nucleotides: TGCGCCAGCAGCCTCCGGGACAGGGTTGCAACTAATGAAAAACTGCTTTTT. It codes for CASSLRDRVATNEKLLF.

There are a few counts of this clone. The chain is built from TRBV19 and TRBJ1-2; 10 nucleotides agree with TRBD1. The CDR3 is 15 residues long. Per germline, CDR1 LNHDA and CDR2 SQIVND (reference sequence). The junction had 5 bases not matched to a gene; V was cut back by 5 bases and J by 2 bases. The CDR3 is CASSPGQGPNYGYTF. The CDR3 nucleotides are TGTGCCAGTAGTCCGGGACAGGGGCCCAACTATGGCTACACCTTC. Supplemented by reference TRBV19 and TRBJ1-2, the full variable domain reads DGGITQSPKYLFRKEGQNVTLSCEQNLNHDAMYWYRQDPGQGLRLIYYSQIVNDFQKGDIAEGYSVSREKKESFPLTVTSAQKNPTAFYLCASSPGQGPNYGYTFGSGTRLTVV.

The rearrangement links TRBV5-4 to TRBJ2-7; 8 bases match TRBD2. Per the germline V gene, CDR1 is SGHNT and CDR2 is YYREEE (reference sequence). J lost 5 bases, V lost 4 bases, and 5 bases had no gene match. CDR3 size: 13 residues. CDR3 DNA sequence: TGTGCCAGCAGCCTCGGGACTAGGAACGAGCAGTACTTC. Translated, it gives CASSLGTRNEQYF. Full variable domain (outside the CDR3, taken from reference TRBV5-4 and TRBJ2-7): ETGVTQSPTHLIKTRGQQVTLRCSSQSGHNTVSWYQQALGQGPQFIFQYYREEENGRGNFPPRFSGLQFPNYSSELNVNALELDDSALYLCASSLGTRNEQYFGPGTRLTVT.

This clone was counted a single time. The chain recombines TRBV5-4 with TRBJ2-2; 9 bases align to TRBD2. Looked up from germline, CDR1 is SGHNT and CDR2 is YYREEE (reference sequence). The CDR3 sequence is 19 residues long. J lost 0 bases, V lost 1 base, and 10 bases had no gene match. The CDR3: CASSLLIAGVRANTGELFF. In DNA form, the CDR3 reads TGTGCCAGCAGCTTGTTGATAGCGGGAGTAAGGGCGAACACCGGGGAGCTGTTTTTT. Complete variable domain (other parts from reference TRBV5-4 and TRBJ2-2): ETGVTQSPTHLIKTRGQQVTLRCSSQSGHNTVSWYQQALGQGPQFIFQYYREEENGRGNFPPRFSGLQFPNYSSELNVNALELDDSALYLCASSLLIAGVRANTGELFFGEGSRLTVL.

The chain employs TRBV11-2 and TRBJ2-7; 10 nucleotides line up with TRBD1. The CDR3 is made up of 15 amino acids. With V trimmed by 6 bases and J by 2 bases, 7 bases remained unmatched. CDR1 is SGHAT, CDR2 FQNNGV, per germline. CDR3 region: CASRIPGQGAYEQYF. In nucleotides, the CDR3 is TGTGCCAGCAGGATACCTGGACAGGGGGCCTACGAGCAGTACTTC.

This clone was recorded a few times. The chain carries TRBV27 and TRBJ2-1; D ambiguous. V lost 6 bases, J lost 0 bases, and 9 bases lay in between. The CDR3 contains 14 residues. Germline CDR1 is MNHEY and CDR2 is SMNVEV (reference sequence). The CDR3 DNA sequence: TGTGCCAGCAGAATCCTCGGCTCCTACAATGAGCAGTTCTTC. Translated: CASRILGSYNEQFF.

The gene calls are TRBV18 and TRBJ1-2; 11 nucleotides agree with TRBD1. The CDR3 runs to 15 residues. V was clipped by 4 bases and J by 7 bases; unmatched bases: 8. CDR1 is KGHSH and CDR2 is LQKENI in the germline V gene. CDR3 sequence: CASSRRTGGIGGYTF. Written as DNA, the CDR3 is TGTGCCAGCTCACGCCGGACAGGGGGCATTGGTGGCTACACCTTC.

In this sample, this clone turned up once. The rearrangement uses TRBV20-1 and TRBJ2-7; 14 nucleotides agree with TRBD2. CDR3 length equals 17 residues. With V trimmed by 3 bases and J by 5 bases, 12 bases remained unmatched. CDR1 DFQATT and CDR2 SNEGSKA come from the germline V gene (reference sequence). The CDR3 reads CSASRSGLAGEGDEQYF. In DNA, the CDR3 is TGCAGTGCTAGTCGGTCGGGACTAGCGGGAGAGGGCGACGAGCAGTACTTC.

The rearrangement links TRBV28 to TRBJ2-7, with D tentatively TRBD2 (5 bases). V gave up 7 bases and J gave up 6 bases, with 25 bases separating them. The CDR3 sequence is 16 residues long. Germline assignment: CDR1 MDHEN and CDR2 SYDVKM. The CDR3 coding sequence is TGTGCCAGCACCCCGGAGAGGGCCTCTTCAGCCCGCGAGCAGTACTTC. Amino acid sequence: CASTPERASSAREQYF.